This T cell receptor (beta chain) originates from a study of blood T cells in healthy people across ages. Through a sample-barcoded 5' primer and a J-beta primer mix, a second PCR was run for roughly 7 to 11 cycles. TCRdb reprocessed the 5' RACE reads with MiXCR, giving one entry per CDR3 protein. The sample includes hundreds of thousands of distinct CDR3 sequences, over 40% seen only once; the top ten take 13%. This clonotype was seen ten or more times. The donors, all healthy, were Caucasians living in Russia, aged about 6 to 95. The receptor comes from an elderly woman in good health. Sequenced: blood.

Here the CDR3 DNA reads TGTGCCAGCACTCCTACAGGGCCCCTCTCCTACGAGCAGTACTTC. Translated, it gives CASTPTGPLSYEQYF. The J gene is TRBJ2-7, the V gene TRBV2; weak D call: TRBD1 (6 bases). This CDR3 spans 15 amino acids. V was trimmed by 7 bases and J by 0 bases, leaving 16 bases between them. From germline, CDR1 is SNHLY and CDR2 FYNNEI. Variable domain in full (rest from reference TRBV2 and TRBJ2-7): EPEVTQTPSHQVTQMGQEVILRCVPISNHLYFYWYRQILGQKVEFLVSFYNNEISEKSEIFDDQFSVERPDGSNFTLKIRSTKLEDSAMYFCASTPTGPLSYEQYFGPGTRLTVT.